Following are 14 T cell receptor beta chains from one sample sequenced in a study of cytomegalovirus exposure and HLA in healthy donors. Primers: 60 Vbeta forward and 13 Jbeta reverse. Sequencing used immunoSEQ multiplex PCR; TCRdb keeps in-frame clones, though not all of them. Reported are just over 80,000 clones; the ten largest clones contain around 1.1%. Material for sequencing was PBMCs. Receptors were obtained from a woman in her twenties or thirties in good health and CMV-seronegative.

The chain is built from TRBV27 and TRBJ2-7; 7 nucleotides line up with TRBD2. The CDR3 is made up of 14 amino acids. Germline V gives CDR1 MNHEY, CDR2 SMNVEV (reference sequence). Trimming took 5 bases from V and 1 from J; bases not matched to a gene: 5. The CDR3 protein is CASSVREGSYEQYF. The CDR3 nucleotides read TGTGCCAGCAGTGTCAGGGAGGGGTCCTACGAGCAGTACTTC.

The rearrangement links TRBV5-1 to TRBJ1-1; 7 bases line up with TRBD1. Trimming cost V 1 base and J 4 bases; bases outside gene matches: 4. Germline CDR1 SGHRS, CDR2 YFSETQ. CDR3 length: 14 amino acids. The CDR3 is CASSLQGELTEAFF. The CDR3, as DNA: TGCGCCAGCAGCTTGCAGGGGGAGCTCACTGAAGCTTTCTTT.

The chain joins TRBV7-8 to TRBJ2-7; TRBD1 aligns across 7 bases. The germline V gene has CDR1 SGHVS and CDR2 FQNEAQ. Trimming took 6 bases from V and 6 from J; bases not matched to a gene: 8. The CDR3 runs 13 residues. Here the CDR3 reads CASSIGQVAEQYF. The CDR3 region has the DNA TGTGCCAGCAGTATAGGACAGGTTGCCGAGCAGTACTTC.

The chain is built from TRBV12-5 and TRBJ1-5, with TRBD1 identical over 8 bases. Trimming cost V 3 bases and J 0 bases; bases outside gene matches: 1. CDR1 and CDR2 from the germline V gene are LGHNT and FRNRAP. This CDR3 region has 15 residues. CDR3 amino acids: CASGFGTGSNQPQHF. The DNA of the CDR3 is TGTGCTAGTGGTTTTGGGACAGGTAGCAATCAGCCCCAGCATTTT.

The V and J genes are TRBV5-1 and TRBJ1-4; perhaps TRBD1 as D (6 bases). CDR3 length: 14 residues. Germline V gene data show CDR1 as SGHRS and CDR2 as YFSETQ. The V end was cut by 5 bases, the J end by 6 bases, with 14 bases between. Here the CDR3 reads CASSPDRAYEKLFF. In DNA, the CDR3 is TGCGCCAGCAGTCCGGACAGAGCGTATGAAAAACTGTTTTTT.

This chain uses TRBV4-1 with TRBJ1-2, with D perhaps matching TRBD1 (5 bases). The CDR3 spans 14 residues. V was cut by 1 base and J by 4 bases, with 10 bases left in between. Germline V gene data show CDR1 as MGHRA and CDR2 as YSYEKL. The CDR3 sequence: CASSQVTGRYGYTF. CDR3 coding DNA: TGCGCCAGCAGCCAAGTAACAGGACGCTATGGCTACACCTTC.

The chain combines TRBV30 with TRBJ1-1, with D maybe TRBD1 (6 bases). Per germline, CDR1 GTSNPN and CDR2 SVGIG (reference sequence). There are 14 residues in the CDR3. The V and J ends lost 3 bases and 3 bases respectively, with 14 bases between them. CDR3: CAWSVTGRDTEAFF. CDR3 sequence (DNA): TGTGCCTGGAGCGTAACAGGGCGGGACACTGAAGCTTTCTTT.

The chain couples TRBV7-9 to TRBJ1-2; D ambiguous. The ends were cut back, 11 bases at V and 0 bases at J, with 16 bases in the middle. The germline V gene has CDR1 SEHNR and CDR2 FQNEAQ (reference sequence). This CDR3 region has 14 residues. CDR3 loop: CAERGLDANYGYTF. Here the CDR3 DNA reads TGTGCCGAGCGGGGATTGGACGCTAACTATGGCTACACCTTC.

This chain connects TRBV6-1 to TRBJ2-5; 7 positions agree with TRBD1. The germline gives CDR1 MNHNS, CDR2 SASEGT. The CDR3 runs 16 residues. The J segment lost 2 bases and the V segment lost 4 bases, leaving 10 bases of the junction unmatched. CDR3 sequence (DNA): TGTGCCAGCAGTGGATGGGCAGGGGGTTTACAAGAGACCCAGTACTTC. Its protein is CASSGWAGGLQETQYF.

This sequence joins TRBV19 and TRBJ1-1; unclear D gene. The germline gives CDR1 LNHDA, CDR2 SQIVND (reference sequence). V lost 7 bases and J 1 base, leaving 10 bases between the germline ends. The CDR3 extends over 13 amino acids. The CDR3 bases are TGTGCCAGTACGGAGGGATGGAACACTGAAGCTTTCTTT. It translates to CASTEGWNTEAFF.

The J gene is TRBJ2-7, the V gene TRBV13, with 8 bases that match TRBD1. V gave up 5 bases and J gave up 3 bases; unmatched junction bases: 3. The CDR3 is 13 residues long. The germline V gene encodes CDR1 PRHDT and CDR2 FYEKMQ (reference sequence). CDR3 bases: TGTGCCAGCAGCCGGACAGGGAACTACGAGCAGTACTTC. Translating gives CASSRTGNYEQYF.

The rearrangement links TRBV6-5 to TRBJ1-1; weak D call: TRBD1 (5 bases). V dropped 5 bases and J dropped 2 bases, with 9 bases sitting between them. Germline CDR1 MNHEY, CDR2 SVGAGI. This CDR3 comprises 13 residues. In nucleotides, the CDR3 is TGTGCCAGCAGTCCGGGGACTAACACTGAAGCTTTCTTT. Residues: CASSPGTNTEAFF.

The chain links TRBV9 to TRBJ1-1, with a tentative D call TRBD1 (6 bases). There are 14 residues in the CDR3. CDR1 and CDR2 (germline): SGDLS, YYNGEE. Trimming took off 4 bases at V and 1 base at J, with 11 bases between the two ends. The CDR3 is CASSPQTGNTEAFF. Here the CDR3 DNA reads TGTGCCAGCAGCCCCCAGACAGGGAACACTGAAGCTTTCTTT.

This rearrangement joins TRBV6-1 to TRBJ1-5, with TRBD1 matching 10 bases. CDR1 and CDR2 from the germline V gene are MNHNS and SASEGT. The CDR3 contains 14 residues. J gave up 3 bases and V 8 bases, and 4 bases lay outside the gene matches. CDR3 loop: CASRDRGYNQPQHF. DNA of the CDR3: TGTGCCAGCCGGGACAGGGGATACAATCAGCCCCAGCATTTT.